These 22 T cell receptor beta chains share one sample of origin, sequenced in a study of blood T cell repertoires in COVID-19. Repertoires were generated with immunoSEQ multiplex PCR, while TCRdb's copy carries only in-frame clones and drops some. Among over 200,000 clones listed, 88% were seen once. Sequencing was done on a sample of peripheral blood. Every receptor here comes from a woman aged 60-70 years with acute or convalescent COVID-19.

The chain carries TRBV6-5 and TRBJ1-6; D is unclear. The length of the CDR3 is 13 residues. Trimming removed 5 bases at V and 7 bases at J, with 9 bases between. The germline gives CDR1 MNHEY, CDR2 SVGAGI. CDR3 DNA: TGTGCCAGCAGTAAGCCGGAGAATTCACCCCTCCACTTT. The encoded protein is CASSKPENSPLHF.

The chain combines TRBV29-1 with TRBJ2-5; 8 bases align to TRBD1. V lost 4 bases, J lost 4 bases, and 5 bases stayed unmatched. CDR3 length: 13 amino acids. From germline, CDR1 is SQVTM and CDR2 ANQGSEA. As DNA, the CDR3 is TGCAGCGTTGTTACAGGGGGTGTAGAGACCCAGTACTTC. Translated, it gives CSVVTGGVETQYF. The entire variable domain, with the rest obtained from reference TRBV29-1 and TRBJ2-5, is as follows: SAVISQKPSRDICQRGTSLTIQCQVDSQVTMMFWYRQQPGQSLTLIATANQGSEATYESGFVIDKFPISRPNLTFSTLTVSNMSPEDSSIYLCSVVTGGVETQYFGPGTRLLVL.

The chain links TRBV18 to TRBJ2-2; D possibly corresponds to TRBD1 (5 bases). Trimming removed 3 bases at V and 6 bases at J, with 14 bases between. The CDR3 runs 15 residues. Per the germline V gene, CDR1 is KGHSH and CDR2 is LQKENI. The CDR3 sequence is CASSPDAGAAGELFF. The CDR3 DNA follows: TGTGCCAGCTCACCTGATGCTGGGGCGGCCGGGGAGCTGTTTTTT.

The V gene is TRBV6-5, the J gene TRBJ2-3; a possible D gene is TRBD2 (5 bases). With 6 bases removed from V and 0 bases from J, the gap between germline ends came to 7 bases. The CDR3 contains 13 residues. From germline, CDR1 is MNHEY and CDR2 SVGAGI. The CDR3 DNA is TGTGCCAGCAGGGACTTCAGCACAGATACGCAGTATTTT. Its translation: CASRDFSTDTQYF.

The rearrangement links TRBV6-5 to TRBJ2-2; TRBD1 might be the D (6 bases). The CDR3 is 16 amino acids. Germline V CDR1 and CDR2: MNHEY, SVGAGI. Trimming took off 1 base at V and 2 bases at J, with 11 bases between the two ends. Here the CDR3 DNA reads TGTGCCAGCAGTTACTACAGGGTAGATAACACCGGGGAGCTGTTTTTT. Protein: CASSYYRVDNTGELFF.

This clone is a singleton in its sample. The J gene is TRBJ2-5, the V gene TRBV12-5; maybe TRBD1 (6 bases). In germline, CDR1 is LGHNT, CDR2 FRNRAP. This CDR3 spans 14 amino acids. Trimming took off 1 base at V and 1 base at J, with 7 bases between the two ends. In DNA form, the CDR3 reads TGTGCTAGTGGTTTGGGGACAGCCCAAGAGACCCAGTACTTC. Translation gives CASGLGTAQETQYF.

This chain joins TRBV27 and TRBJ1-1, with 9 nucleotides matching TRBD1. Trimming cost V 5 bases and J 2 bases; bases outside gene matches: 12. The CDR3 spans 17 residues. Germline CDR1 is MNHEY and CDR2 is SMNVEV (reference sequence). Here the CDR3 DNA reads TGTGCCAGCAGTGAACGGGACAGGGCTTTGGAAAACACTGAAGCTTTCTTT. The encoded protein is CASSERDRALENTEAFF.

The V and J genes are TRBV6-5 and TRBJ2-1; tentatively, D is TRBD1 (6 bases). CDR3 length: 15 residues. In germline, CDR1 is MNHEY, CDR2 SVGAGI. V was pared by 6 bases and J by 4 bases, with 16 bases between. The CDR3 region is CASSQPLDRYNEQFF. The CDR3 coding sequence is TGTGCCAGCAGCCAGCCCCTGGACAGATACAATGAGCAGTTCTTC.

The rearrangement uses TRBV19 and TRBJ2-5, with 14 bases lining up with TRBD2. Looked up from germline, CDR1 is LNHDA and CDR2 is SQIVND (reference sequence). The CDR3 is 18 amino acids. After removal of 6 bases from V and 5 bases from J, the junction contained 14 bases not matched to a gene. CDR3 protein: CASSRGTSGSGYGETQYF. DNA of the CDR3: TGTGCCAGTAGCAGGGGGACTAGCGGGAGCGGTTACGGGGAGACCCAGTACTTC.

The gene calls are TRBV6-5 and TRBJ1-1; weak D call: TRBD1 (5 bases). CDR1 is MNHEY and CDR2 is SVGAGI in the germline V gene. The CDR3 has 13 amino acids. V gave up 5 bases and J gave up 0 bases, with 7 bases separating them. CDR3 sequence (DNA): TGTGCCAGCAGTCGGGGGATGAACACTGAAGCTTTCTTT. This translates into CASSRGMNTEAFF.

V usage is TRBV7-6 and J usage is TRBJ2-2; 8 bases are shared with TRBD1. The CDR3 runs to 17 residues. Per germline, CDR1 SGHVS and CDR2 FNYEAQ. V shed 1 base and J 4 bases; nucleotides not matched to a gene: 8. Here the CDR3 reads CASSLERQGIPTGELFF. CDR3 nucleotide sequence: TGTGCCAGCAGCTTAGAGAGACAGGGGATCCCCACCGGGGAGCTGTTTTTT.

This clone was detected only once. The V gene is TRBV29-1, the J gene TRBJ2-2; the D gene is possibly TRBD2 (5 bases). In germline, CDR1 is SQVTM, CDR2 ANQGSEA. This CDR3 comprises 15 residues. V was clipped by 7 bases and J by 0 bases, with 15 bases between them. The CDR3 is CSARGGGANTGELFF. CDR3 coding DNA: TGCAGCGCTCGAGGAGGAGGCGCGAACACCGGGGAGCTGTTTTTT.

The CDR3 coding sequence is TGTGCCAGCAGGGGACAGGGGCGTAATAATTCACCCCTCCACTTT. It specifies CASRGQGRNNSPLHF. The chain links TRBV7-2 to TRBJ1-6, with 10 bases identical to TRBD1. The CDR3 length is 15 residues. J was trimmed by 5 bases and V by 6 bases; bases with no gene match: 4. Germline loops: CDR1 SGHTA, CDR2 FQGNSA.

The chain links TRBV6-6 to TRBJ2-7; TRBD2 matches at 10 bases. The CDR3 is 14 amino acids. Germline CDR1 MNHNY, CDR2 SVGAGI (reference sequence). J lost 7 bases, V lost 6 bases, and 9 bases had no gene match. CDR3 nucleotides: TGTGCCAGCAGGAAGAGCGGGGGGGCGTTAGAGCAGTACTTC. Amino acid sequence: CASRKSGGALEQYF.

The chain uses TRBV5-8 and TRBJ2-3; no clear D. V was trimmed by 1 base and J by 2 bases, leaving 8 bases between them. The germline gives CDR1 SGHTS, CDR2 YDEGEE. The CDR3 consists of 14 residues. CDR3 DNA: TGTGCCAGCAGCTTGTCTACGTCCACAGATACGCAGTATTTT. Protein product: CASSLSTSTDTQYF.

The rearrangement links TRBV2 to TRBJ2-2; D is perhaps TRBD2 (5 bases). The V gene lost 4 bases and the J gene lost 6 bases, with 9 bases spanning the gap. This CDR3 has 13 amino acids. Germline CDR1 and CDR2: SNHLY and FYNNEI. The CDR3 DNA follows: TGTGCCAGCAGTGTCATGGGAGCCGGGGAGCTGTTTTTT. It yields the protein CASSVMGAGELFF.

The chain carries TRBV7-2 and TRBJ2-1; the match to TRBD2 covers 10 bases. The V gene end was trimmed by 7 bases and the J gene end by 8 bases; junction bases not matched to a gene: 8. This CDR3 has 14 residues. Germline loops: CDR1 SGHTA, CDR2 FQGNSA. CDR3 protein: CASTVSGRADEQFF. DNA of the CDR3: TGTGCCAGCACGGTAAGCGGGAGGGCCGATGAGCAGTTCTTC.

This clone was recorded a few times. The chain uses TRBV3-1 (or the pseudogene TRBV3-2) and TRBJ2-7; 8 bases are shared with TRBD2. V lost 6 bases and J lost 1; bases outside the gene matches: 11. Germline CDR1 reads LGHDT; CDR2 reads YNNKEL (reference sequence). CDR3 length equals 16 residues. DNA of the CDR3: TGTGCCAGCAGTGACCAAACTAGCGGTGCTTCCTACGAGCAGTACTTC. Its protein product is CASSDQTSGASYEQYF.

The rearrangement uses TRBV3-1 (or the pseudogene TRBV3-2) and TRBJ2-5; 12 positions agree with TRBD2. V was pared by 0 bases and J by 2 bases, with 4 bases of the junction left unmatched. Germline V gene sequence: CDR1 LGHDT, CDR2 YNNKEL (reference sequence). This CDR3 has 17 amino acids. CDR3 bases: TGTGCCAGCAGCCAAGAACTAGCGGGGGGCCCTCAAGAGACCCAGTACTTC. This encodes CASSQELAGGPQETQYF.

V and J are TRBV5-1 and TRBJ2-7; 12 nucleotides align to TRBD2. Germline V gives CDR1 SGHRS, CDR2 YFSETQ. V trimming: 5 bases; J trimming: 1 base; junction bases outside the gene matches: 4. The CDR3 has 15 residues. The CDR3 region has the DNA TGCGCCAGCAGTCAGACTAGCGGGAGATCCTACGAGCAGTACTTC. This encodes CASSQTSGRSYEQYF.

The CDR3 spells CASSQDGGGAYNEQFF. The CDR3 nucleotides read TGTGCCAGCAGCCAAGACGGCGGGGGGGCCTACAATGAGCAGTTCTTC. The chain uses TRBV3-1 (or the pseudogene TRBV3-2) and TRBJ2-1, with 9 bases matching TRBD2. Germline trimming cut 0 bases from V and 2 bases from J; bases unmatched to any gene: 2. Germline assignment: CDR1 LGHDT and CDR2 YNNKEL (reference sequence). This CDR3 spans 16 amino acids.

This sequence joins TRBV10-3 and TRBJ1-5, with TRBD1 identical over 7 bases. V trimming: 2 bases; J trimming: 3 bases; junction bases outside the gene matches: 4. The CDR3 length is 15 residues. From germline, CDR1 is ENHRY and CDR2 SYGVKD. CDR3 sequence: CAISEATGPNQPQHF. DNA of the CDR3: TGTGCCATCAGTGAGGCGACAGGGCCCAATCAGCCCCAGCATTTT.